This T cell receptor (beta chain) was captured in a study of blood T cell dynamics during melanoma immunotherapy. All DNA from each sorted CD8+ subset was loaded. Generated by immunoSEQ multiplex PCR, the TCRdb table keeps only in-frame clones and is missing some. The data contain approximately 3,300 clones, approximately 92% of them seen just once; the ten biggest clones take up 0.5% to 0.6%. Described time point: pre-treatment baseline. Blood was drawn before treatment and at week 3 after checkpoint blockade. This TCR came from a human donor with melanoma. The source material was effector memory CD8+ T cells from blood, sampled from a patient treated with checkpoint blockade.

CDR3 coding DNA: TGTGCCAGCAGCACCACCGGGACTAGCGGGAGATTCGAGCAGTACTTC. As protein: CASSTTGTSGRFEQYF. The chain recombines TRBV4-2 with TRBJ2-7; 14 bases fit TRBD2. The V and J ends lost 5 bases and 6 bases, in that order; junction bases with no gene match: 9. CDR1 is LGHNA and CDR2 is YNFKEQ in the germline V gene. The CDR3 covers 16 residues.